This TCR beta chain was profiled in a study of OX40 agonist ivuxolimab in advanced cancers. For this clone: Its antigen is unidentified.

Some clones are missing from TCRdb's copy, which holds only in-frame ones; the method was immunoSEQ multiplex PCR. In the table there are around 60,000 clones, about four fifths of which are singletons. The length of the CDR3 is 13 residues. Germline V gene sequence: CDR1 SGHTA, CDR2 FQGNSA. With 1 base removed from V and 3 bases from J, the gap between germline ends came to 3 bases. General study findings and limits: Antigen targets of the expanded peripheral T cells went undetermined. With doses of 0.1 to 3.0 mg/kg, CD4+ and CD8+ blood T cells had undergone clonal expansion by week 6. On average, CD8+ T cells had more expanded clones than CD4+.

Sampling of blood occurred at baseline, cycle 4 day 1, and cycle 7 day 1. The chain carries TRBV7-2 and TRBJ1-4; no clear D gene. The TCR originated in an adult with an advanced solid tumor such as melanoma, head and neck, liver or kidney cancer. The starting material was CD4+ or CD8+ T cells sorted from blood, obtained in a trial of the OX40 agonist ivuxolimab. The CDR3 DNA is TGTGCCAGCAGCTTAGAGCCTAATGAAAAACTGTTTTTT. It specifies CASSLEPNEKLFF.